Following are 22 T cell receptor beta chains from one sample sequenced in a study of identifying expanded T cells in peripheral blood. Produced via immunoSEQ multiplex PCR; TCRdb's table is partial and in-frame only. The profile shows about 63,000 clones, approximately 83% of them singletons. Sequencing was performed on blood. Receptor source: a person aged 18 to 70 in good health.

This chain connects TRBV20-1 to TRBJ2-3; no reliable D call. Per the germline V gene, CDR1 is DFQATT and CDR2 is SNEGSKA (reference sequence). The CDR3 is 11 amino acids. The V gene lost 0 bases and the J gene lost 12 bases, with 10 bases spanning the gap. The CDR3 coding sequence is TGCAGTGCTAGAGAGGGGTTACAACAGTATTTT. Amino acids: CSAREGLQQYF.

V is TRBV14 and J is TRBJ1-2; 10 nucleotides align to TRBD1. V was pared by 2 bases and J by 8 bases, with 2 bases of the junction left unmatched. Germline lookup yields CDR1 SGHDN and CDR2 FVKESK. There are 13 residues in the CDR3. The CDR3 loop is CASSQRTGGGYTF. CDR3 sequence (DNA): TGTGCCAGCAGCCAAAGGACAGGGGGAGGCTACACCTTC. Using reference TRBV14 and TRBJ1-2 for the parts outside the CDR3, the full variable domain is EAGVTQFPSHSVIEKGQTVTLRCDPISGHDNLYWYRRVMGKEIKFLLHFVKESKQDESGMPNNRFLAERTGGTYSTLKVQPAELEDSGVYFCASSQRTGGGYTFGSGTRLTVV.

The chain recombines TRBV6-1 with TRBJ2-5; D not certain. The V gene lost 2 bases and the J gene lost 5 bases, with 6 bases spanning the gap. This CDR3 has 12 amino acids. The germline CDR1 and CDR2 sequences are MNHNS and SASEGT. CDR3 DNA sequence: TGTGCCAGCAGTGAATATGGCGAGACCCAGTACTTC. It specifies CASSEYGETQYF.

This clone was seen once. V and J are TRBV6-5 and TRBJ2-3; TRBD1 is a possible D gene (6 bases). Germline V gives CDR1 MNHEY, CDR2 SVGAGI. Trimming shortened V by 6 bases and J by 2 bases, and 12 bases separated the two germline ends. The CDR3 runs 14 residues. CDR3 in amino acids: CASSRRQVTDTQYF. CDR3 nucleotide sequence: TGTGCCAGCAGCCGTAGACAGGTCACAGATACGCAGTATTTT.

V usage is TRBV9 and J usage is TRBJ2-3; possibly TRBD2 for D (6 bases). Germline CDR1 reads SGDLS; CDR2 reads YYNGEE. Trimming cost V 4 bases and J 5 bases, with 14 bases left between them. The CDR3 covers 14 residues. CDR3 sequence reads: CASSLGGVIDTQYF. CDR3 coding DNA: TGTGCCAGCAGCCTCGGGGGAGTAATAGATACGCAGTATTTT.

The chain links TRBV14 to TRBJ2-2, with D uncertain. Trimming removed 0 bases at V and 8 bases at J, with 7 bases between. Looked up from germline, CDR1 is SGHDN and CDR2 is FVKESK. The CDR3 runs to 13 residues. The CDR3 here is CASSQDLRGELFF. DNA of the CDR3: TGTGCCAGCAGCCAAGACCTTCGGGGGGAGCTGTTTTTT. Combining the CDR3 with reference TRBV14 and TRBJ2-2 gives the whole variable domain EAGVTQFPSHSVIEKGQTVTLRCDPISGHDNLYWYRRVMGKEIKFLLHFVKESKQDESGMPNNRFLAERTGGTYSTLKVQPAELEDSGVYFCASSQDLRGELFFGEGSRLTVL.

The chain uses TRBV2 and TRBJ1-1; D remains unclear. The germline V and J ends were trimmed by 6 bases and 5 bases, with 10 bases remaining between them. Germline V gene sequence: CDR1 SNHLY, CDR2 FYNNEI. The CDR3 spans 12 residues. CDR3 region: CASRFSGTEAFF. Here the CDR3 DNA reads TGTGCCAGCAGGTTCAGTGGGACTGAAGCTTTCTTT. Complete variable domain (other parts from reference TRBV2 and TRBJ1-1): EPEVTQTPSHQVTQMGQEVILRCVPISNHLYFYWYRQILGQKVEFLVSFYNNEISEKSEIFDDQFSVERPDGSNFTLKIRSTKLEDSAMYFCASRFSGTEAFFGQGTRLTVV.

The V call is TRBV29-1, the J call TRBJ1-2; 8 bases fit TRBD1. Unmatched junction bases numbered 5, after V lost 0 bases and J lost 8 bases. The germline V gene has CDR1 SQVTM and CDR2 ANQGSEA. There are 13 residues in the CDR3. Written as DNA, the CDR3 is TGCAGCGTTGAAGATAGACAGGGGAGAGGCTACACCTTC. Translating gives CSVEDRQGRGYTF.

J is TRBJ2-1 and V is TRBV7-9, with TRBD2 identical over 8 bases. Germline CDR1 SEHNR, CDR2 FQNEAQ (reference sequence). V lost 7 bases and J lost 2; bases outside the gene matches: 7. CDR3 length: 15 amino acids. The CDR3: CASKGGGSPYNEQFF. CDR3 in DNA: TGTGCCAGCAAGGGCGGGGGGAGCCCCTACAATGAGCAGTTCTTC.

The chain joins TRBV6-5 to TRBJ2-7; 9 bases match TRBD1. CDR3 length equals 14 residues. Germline CDR1 reads MNHEY; CDR2 reads SVGAGI. Trimming at V came to 7 bases and at J to 6 bases, leaving 10 bases not matched to a gene. The CDR3 here is CASKNRGLKVEQYV. The CDR3 coding sequence is TGTGCCAGCAAAAACAGGGGGCTGAAGGTCGAGCAGTACGTC.

The rearrangement links TRBV10-3 to TRBJ2-2, with TRBD1 matching 7 bases. V was clipped by 6 bases and J by 4 bases; unmatched bases: 8. Germline values: CDR1 ENHRY, CDR2 SYGVKD. The CDR3 runs to 15 residues. CDR3: CAISPTGKGTGELFF. The DNA for the CDR3 is TGTGCCATCAGCCCGACAGGGAAAGGCACCGGGGAGCTGTTTTTT.

The V call is TRBV7-9, the J call TRBJ1-1, with a weak D call TRBD1 (6 bases). The CDR3 spans 12 residues. Trimming took 7 bases from V and 6 from J, leaving 12 bases between them. Germline CDR1 and CDR2: SEHNR and FQNEAQ (reference sequence). CDR3 sequence: CASKTGQSEAFF. The CDR3 region has the DNA TGTGCCAGCAAGACTGGACAGTCTGAAGCTTTCTTT.

The CDR3 bases are TGTGCCAGCACCGAACTAGTTGGGACGAACACCGGGGAGCTGTTTTTT. Amino acids: CASTELVGTNTGELFF. The chain is built from TRBV11-2 and TRBJ2-2, with TRBD2 as a possible D gene (5 bases). Per germline, CDR1 SGHAT and CDR2 FQNNGV. The ends were cut back, 7 bases at V and 0 bases at J, with 15 bases in the middle. There are 16 residues in the CDR3. Full variable domain (rest looked up from reference TRBV11-2 and TRBJ2-2): EAGVAQSPRYKIIEKRQSVAFWCNPISGHATLYWYQQILGQGPKLLIQFQNNGVVDDSQLPKDRFSAERLKGVDSTLKIQPAKLEDSAVYLCASTELVGTNTGELFFGEGSRLTVL.

The gene calls are TRBV6-1 and TRBJ1-2; D is undetermined. V was cut by 2 bases and J by 2 bases, with 9 bases left in between. Germline V gene lookup returns CDR1 MNHNS and CDR2 SASEGT. CDR3 length: 14 amino acids. The DNA of the CDR3 is TGTGCCAGCAGTGAAAGTTACAGAAACTATGGCTACACCTTC. Translation: CASSESYRNYGYTF.

The V gene is TRBV2, the J gene TRBJ1-2, with a possible D match to TRBD1 (5 bases). CDR3 size: 13 residues. The germline V and J ends were trimmed by 6 bases and 8 bases, with 16 bases remaining between them. The germline gives CDR1 SNHLY, CDR2 FYNNEI. Written as DNA, the CDR3 is TGTGCCAGCAGGCCAGACAGTCTTGTGGGCTACACCTTC. It codes for CASRPDSLVGYTF.

This clone turned up a few times. Additional DNA sequences in this sample encode the identical CDR3. J is TRBJ1-1 and V is TRBV11-2; 7 positions agree with TRBD1. The V segment lost 5 bases and the J segment 1 base; nucleotides outside the gene matches: 4. Germline CDR1 and CDR2: SGHAT and FQNNGV. CDR3 length equals 14 residues. CDR3 DNA sequence: TGTGCCAGCAGCCTACGACAGGGGAACACTGAAGCTTTCTTT. Its translation: CASSLRQGNTEAFF.

The genes are TRBV7-9 and TRBJ2-3; 9 positions match TRBD2. The J segment lost 0 bases and the V segment lost 4 bases, leaving 2 bases of the junction unmatched. Germline CDR1 is SEHNR and CDR2 is FQNEAQ (reference sequence). This CDR3 has 15 residues. CDR3 region: CASSSGLASTDTQYF. In DNA, the CDR3 is TGTGCCAGCAGCTCCGGACTAGCGAGCACAGATACGCAGTATTTT.

The V and J genes are TRBV4-1 and TRBJ2-7; a weak D match, TRBD2 (5 bases). Germline V CDR1 and CDR2: MGHRA, YSYEKL. The length of the CDR3 is 14 residues. Trimming shortened V by 5 bases and J by 1 base, and 12 bases separated the two germline ends. In nucleotides, the CDR3 is TGCGCCAGCAGCACCTGGACTTCTTCCTACGAGCAGTACTTC. Protein sequence: CASSTWTSSYEQYF.

J is TRBJ1-4 and V is TRBV5-1, with 7 positions matching TRBD1. V lost 4 bases to trimming and J lost 8 bases; unmatched junction nucleotides: 8. CDR1 is SGHRS, CDR2 YFSETQ, per germline. CDR3 length: 14 residues. The CDR3 DNA reads as TGCGCCAGCAGCATCGGAACACAGGGGGAAAAACTGTTTTTT. This encodes CASSIGTQGEKLFF.

This chain uses TRBV4-1 with TRBJ2-7; D is tentatively TRBD1 or TRBD2 (5 bases each). From germline, CDR1 is MGHRA and CDR2 YSYEKL. V lost 4 bases to trimming and J lost 3 bases, with 22 bases between them. The CDR3 is made up of 17 amino acids. The chain's CDR3 is CASSRRTGPLGDYEQYV. The CDR3 region has the DNA TGCGCCAGCAGCCGACGAACTGGGCCTCTGGGGGACTACGAGCAGTACGTC.

The chain carries TRBV19 and TRBJ1-4, with unresolved D. The V and J ends lost 7 bases and 3 bases respectively, with 21 bases between them. The CDR3 loop spans 17 amino acids. Germline V lookup: CDR1 LNHDA, CDR2 SQIVND (reference sequence). CDR3 residues: CASTPSPYADANEKLFF. Here the CDR3 DNA reads TGTGCCAGTACCCCAAGCCCTTACGCCGACGCTAATGAAAAACTGTTTTTT.

The rearrangement joins TRBV6-5 to TRBJ1-1; no clear D gene. Germline V gives CDR1 MNHEY, CDR2 SVGAGI. Trimming pared 6 bases from V and 2 bases from J, leaving 7 bases between. The CDR3 has 12 residues. The CDR3 is CASRDGNTEAFF. The CDR3, as DNA: TGTGCCAGCAGGGACGGAAACACTGAAGCTTTCTTT.